This entry features one TCR beta chain sequence. Its antigen is as yet unknown. The data belong to a study of T cell responses to AZD1222 COVID-19 vaccine. Clones were sequenced by immunoSEQ multiplex PCR, and TCRdb holds only the in-frame ones, with some missing. The profile shows 150,000 to 200,000 clones, approximately 90% of them singletons. Regarding the study as a whole: In all cases, repertoires were sampled only after the peak T cell response. Unmutated variant regions reportedly attract nearly half of all spike-specific TCRs. Baseline seropositivity occurred in only a handful of AZD1222 recipients.

The TCR was taken from an adult who received the AZD1222 COVID-19 vaccine. The material sequenced was peripheral blood, taken 28 days after the second AZD1222 dose.

The CDR3 sequence: CASSSIAGIYNEQFF. CDR3 bases: TGCGCCAGCAGCTCTATAGCGGGAATCTACAATGAGCAGTTCTTC. The chain joins TRBV5-1 to TRBJ2-1, with 8 bases fitting TRBD2. The CDR3 covers 15 residues. The germline CDR1 and CDR2 sequences are SGHRS and YFSETQ. The V segment lost 3 bases and the J segment 3 bases; nucleotides outside the gene matches: 5.